This T cell receptor beta chain was sequenced in a study of T cell responses to AZD1222 COVID-19 vaccine. About this clone: Its target is unknown.

Points from the study as a whole: Among those given AZD1222, only five to seven were seropositive at baseline. The donors showed a predominance of white British ancestry and of females, with possible underestimation of clonal diversity. After the peak T cell response, and only then, were repertoires sampled.

There are 16 residues in the CDR3. Per the germline V gene, CDR1 is SNHLY and CDR2 is FYNNEI. J was trimmed by 3 bases and V by 5 bases; bases with no gene match: 11. Sequencing was performed with immunoSEQ multiplex PCR; in TCRdb, only in-frame clones are kept and a portion is missing. The table includes 100,000 to 150,000 clones, under 90% detected once. The J gene is TRBJ1-2, the V gene TRBV2; 8 positions agree with TRBD1. The sample consisted of peripheral blood, taken on day 0 of AZD1222 vaccination. The source of this sequence is an adult in good health. CDR3 in amino acids: CASSPGGLRLYYGYTF. The CDR3, as DNA: TGTGCCAGCAGTCCAGGGGGCCTAAGGCTATACTATGGCTACACCTTC.